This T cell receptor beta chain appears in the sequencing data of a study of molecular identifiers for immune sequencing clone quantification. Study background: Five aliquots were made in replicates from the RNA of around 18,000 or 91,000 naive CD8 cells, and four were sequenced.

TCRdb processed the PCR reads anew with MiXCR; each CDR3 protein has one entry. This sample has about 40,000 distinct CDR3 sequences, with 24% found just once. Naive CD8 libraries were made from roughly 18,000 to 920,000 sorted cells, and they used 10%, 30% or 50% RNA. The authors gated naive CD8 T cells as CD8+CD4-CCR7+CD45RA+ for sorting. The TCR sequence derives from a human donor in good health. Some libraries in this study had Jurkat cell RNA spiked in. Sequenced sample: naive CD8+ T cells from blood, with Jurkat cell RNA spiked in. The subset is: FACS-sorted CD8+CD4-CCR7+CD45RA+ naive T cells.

The CDR3 region is CASSSAREFFDTEAFF. CDR3 DNA sequence: TGTGCCAGCAGTTCCGCCCGAGAATTCTTTGACACTGAAGCTTTCTTT. This sequence joins TRBV27 and TRBJ1-1; D call uncertain. Trimming pared 4 bases from V and 3 bases from J, leaving 18 bases between. Germline V CDR1 and CDR2: MNHEY, SMNVEV (reference sequence). CDR3 size: 16 residues.